The 19 T cell receptor beta chains below all came from one sample that was sequenced in a study of blood T cells in healthy people across ages. The use of a sample-barcoded 5' primer and a J-beta primer mix characterized a second PCR of about 7 to 12 cycles. TCRdb reprocessed the 5' RACE reads with MiXCR, giving one entry per CDR3 protein. The sample includes under 2 million distinct CDR3 sequences, around 35% seen only once; the top ten take about 10%. Sequenced sample: blood. These receptors all stem from a woman aged 30 to 39 in good health.

The V gene is TRBV20-1, the J gene TRBJ2-7, with 12 bases fitting TRBD2. The CDR3 loop spans 15 amino acids. The V segment lost 2 bases and the J segment 4 bases; nucleotides outside the gene matches: 6. The germline CDR1 and CDR2 sequences are DFQATT and SNEGSKA (reference sequence). The CDR3 region is CSARSSSGGVYEQYF. The CDR3 coding sequence is TGCAGTGCTAGATCCTCTAGCGGGGGGGTTTACGAGCAGTACTTC.

This chain connects TRBV3-1 to TRBJ2-2; D is undetermined. The CDR3 spans 16 residues. Looked up from germline, CDR1 is LGHDT and CDR2 is YNNKEL (reference sequence). The V and J ends lost 0 bases and 1 base respectively, with 9 bases between them. The CDR3 reads CASSQERIWNTGELFF. CDR3 nucleotide sequence: TGTGCCAGCAGCCAAGAGAGGATTTGGAACACCGGGGAGCTGTTTTTT.

The chain carries TRBV27 and TRBJ2-7, with D tentatively TRBD2 (5 bases). V shed 10 bases and J shed 0 bases, with 16 bases lying between them. This CDR3 is 14 amino acids long. CDR1 and CDR2 from the germline V gene are MNHEY and SMNVEV (reference sequence). The CDR3: CATGELATSYEQYF. CDR3 sequence (DNA): TGTGCCACCGGGGAGCTAGCAACCTCCTACGAGCAGTACTTC.

This clonotype was observed a handful of times. The chain uses TRBV27 and TRBJ2-5, with 9 bases aligning to TRBD2. Germline V gene sequence: CDR1 MNHEY, CDR2 SMNVEV (reference sequence). The CDR3 loop spans 19 amino acids. The V gene end was trimmed by 6 bases and the J gene end by 5 bases; junction bases not matched to a gene: 22. CDR3 bases: TGTGCCAGCAGCGTGGCGCGGGAGGGCCATGGATTTGTTCGGGAGACCCAGTACTTC. It specifies CASSVAREGHGFVRETQYF.

This clonotype was counted only a few times. Here the CDR3 DNA reads TGCAGCGCGAACGGGGGGGACAGCTCCTACAATGAGCAGTTCTTC. Translation gives CSANGGDSSYNEQFF. This chain links TRBV29-1 with TRBJ2-1, with D tentatively TRBD2 (8 bases). Per germline, CDR1 SQVTM and CDR2 ANQGSEA. The ends were cut back, 7 bases at V and 0 bases at J, with 16 bases in the middle. The CDR3 has 15 amino acids.

Only a few counts were recorded for this clonotype. This chain connects TRBV20-1 to TRBJ1-4; D might be TRBD1 (6 bases). In germline, CDR1 is DFQATT, CDR2 SNEGSKA (reference sequence). This CDR3 contains 14 residues. Trimming stripped 5 bases from V and 6 bases from J, with 16 bases between. The CDR3 DNA follows: TGCAGTGCTGACGCTCGGGACATAGATGAAAAACTGTTTTTT. It is translated as CSADARDIDEKLFF.

This clonotype has just a few counts. V is TRBV6-5 and J is TRBJ1-6, with D perhaps TRBD1 (5 bases). Trimming pared 7 bases from V and 9 bases from J, leaving 16 bases between. This CDR3 is 14 amino acids long. Germline values: CDR1 MNHEY, CDR2 SVGAGI. CDR3 DNA sequence: TGTGCCAGCACCAGGGATGGCAGGGCTTCACCCCTCCACTTT. Translation gives CASTRDGRASPLHF.

This clonotype was detected a few times. J is TRBJ2-4 and V is TRBV9; TRBD1 or TRBD2 may be the D gene (5 bases each). Near its end, the DNA agrees better with TRBJ2-5, so the J call may be wrong. Germline V CDR1 and CDR2: SGDLS, YYNGEE. The CDR3 runs to 15 residues. The CDR3 nucleotides are TGTGCCAGCAGCGTAGAAGGGGCTAGCCGGGAGACCCAGTACTTC. Translation gives CASSVEGASRETQYF.

CDR3 residues: CASSFKAPLATISYNEQFF. The CDR3, as DNA: TGTGCCAGCAGTTTTAAGGCTCCCCTAGCAACAATCTCCTACAATGAGCAGTTCTTC. The chain recombines TRBV12-3 or TRBV12-4 with TRBJ2-1; possible D gene TRBD2, 5 bases. The length of the CDR3 is 19 residues. The ends were cut back, 3 bases at V and 0 bases at J, with 21 bases in the middle.

A few counts support this clonotype. This chain connects TRBV6-5 to TRBJ2-7; 9 bases are shared with TRBD2. Germline CDR1 MNHEY, CDR2 SVGAGI. V lost 6 bases and J lost 1; bases outside the gene matches: 7. This CDR3 region has 15 residues. CDR3 loop: CASSLIAGDSYEQYF. The CDR3 DNA reads as TGTGCCAGCAGCCTCATAGCGGGAGATTCCTACGAGCAGTACTTC.

V usage is TRBV4-1 and J usage is TRBJ1-2, with 11 bases identical to TRBD1. The V and J ends lost 3 bases and 5 bases, in that order; junction bases with no gene match: 5. This CDR3 comprises 15 residues. Per germline, CDR1 MGHRA and CDR2 YSYEKL. Here the CDR3 reads CASSHRDRGSYGYTF. The CDR3, as DNA: TGCGCCAGCAGCCACCGGGACAGGGGGAGTTATGGCTACACCTTC.

This clonotype was recorded a few times. The chain has TRBV4-2 and TRBJ2-7; TRBD2 agrees at 7 bases. CDR1 and CDR2 from the germline V gene are LGHNA and YNFKEQ. The CDR3 is 15 amino acids. Unmatched junction bases numbered 5, after V lost 0 bases and J lost 3 bases. For the CDR3, the DNA is TGTGCCAGCAGCCAAGATGCGGGGGTTCTCTACGAGCAGTACTTC. Encoded protein: CASSQDAGVLYEQYF.

The chain employs TRBV6-1 and TRBJ2-7; TRBD2 might be the D (6 bases). Germline CDR1 and CDR2: MNHNS and SASEGT. V lost 2 bases and J lost 0, with 23 bases in between. The CDR3 length is 19 residues. The CDR3 DNA reads as TGTGCCAGCAGTGAATTAGGGCTGGGGTTCCGGGACTTCTCCTACGAGCAGTACTTC. Residues: CASSELGLGFRDFSYEQYF.

V usage is TRBV15 and J usage is TRBJ2-1; 10 nucleotides agree with TRBD1. This CDR3 contains 16 residues. CDR1 is LNHNV and CDR2 is YYDKDF in the germline V gene (reference sequence). The ends lost 2 bases at V and 6 bases at J; junction bases unmatched: 7. CDR3 amino acids: CATSRTTGTGVNEQFF. The DNA of the CDR3 is TGTGCCACCAGCAGAACAACCGGGACAGGGGTCAATGAGCAGTTCTTC.

The rearrangement uses TRBV7-3 and TRBJ2-7, with 7 bases aligning to TRBD2. This CDR3 contains 15 residues. Germline V lookup: CDR1 SGHTA, CDR2 FQGTGA. The V and J ends lost 4 bases and 6 bases, in that order; junction bases with no gene match: 12. The CDR3, as DNA: TGTGCCAGCAGCTCGAGAGCGGGGCCCTGTCGCGAGCAGTACTTC. Translated, it gives CASSSRAGPCREQYF.

As to this clonotype: Mismatch with germline at one junction end may stem from a read error. The V gene is TRBV5-6, the J gene TRBJ2-7, with D possibly being TRBD2 (5 bases). Germline CDR1 is SGHDT and CDR2 is YYEEEE. The CDR3 runs 14 residues. The CDR3 coding sequence is TGCGCCAGCAGCTTGCGGGTTGAATCCTACGAGCAGTACTTC. The encoded protein is CASSLRVESYEQYF.

This clonotype was observed once. This sequence joins TRBV30 and TRBJ2-7; no definite D call. This CDR3 spans 16 amino acids. In germline, CDR1 is GTSNPN, CDR2 SVGIG (reference sequence). V was trimmed by 0 bases and J by 0 bases, leaving 15 bases between them. CDR3 sequence (DNA): TGTGCCTGGAGTGTAAAACTGAAGGCCACCTCCTACGAGCAGTACTTC. This codes for CAWSVKLKATSYEQYF.

Details on this clonotype: A much larger clone lies a single base off, so this may be a read error. The gene calls are TRBV20-1 and TRBJ2-1; 10 bases line up with TRBD2. Germline CDR1 is DFQATT and CDR2 is SNEGSKA (reference sequence). The CDR3 length is 14 residues. CDR3 coding DNA: TGCAGTGCTGAACTAGCGGGGAATTACAGTGAGCAGTTCTTC. Residues: CSAELAGNYSEQFF.

This clonotype was found a few times. V and J are TRBV20-1 and TRBJ2-7; no clear D gene. The CDR3 has 13 residues. Germline CDR1 DFQATT, CDR2 SNEGSKA (reference sequence). With 3 bases removed from V and 0 bases from J, the gap between germline ends came to 9 bases. CDR3 DNA: TGCAGTGCTAGGTCCGAGAGCTCCTACGAGCAGTACTTC. Amino acids: CSARSESSYEQYF.